Following are 8 T cell receptor beta chains from one sample sequenced in a study of blood T cell repertoires in COVID-19 (dated by TCRdb to about 2020). Preparation of the library involved the immunoSEQ multiplex PCR assay. TCRdb mirrors the immuneACCESS table, restricted to in-frame sequences. Some clones are absent from its copies; in checked studies, under half trace to an unresolved V gene, and the reason for the others is unknown. This sample comprises roughly 190,000 clones, about 80% of them detected only once. The ten largest clones take up around 2.4% of the sample. The sample consisted of peripheral blood. The receptors shown here come from a human donor with acute or convalescent COVID-19. The donor label of this sample is uncertain.

This chain joins TRBV7-9 and TRBJ1-1; 7 bases are shared with TRBD1. V shed 5 bases and J 1 base; nucleotides not matched to a gene: 7. Looked up from germline, CDR1 is SEHNR and CDR2 is FQNEAQ (reference sequence). The CDR3 length is 15 residues. The CDR3 nucleotides are TGTGCCAGCAGCCCCCGAGGGGGCCCGAACACTGAAGCTTTCTTT. Translating it yields CASSPRGGPNTEAFF.

The chain carries TRBV3-1 (or the pseudogene TRBV3-2) and TRBJ1-3; the D is unclear. With 0 bases removed from V and 0 bases from J, the gap between germline ends came to 9 bases. Germline lookup yields CDR1 LGHDT and CDR2 YNNKEL (reference sequence). This CDR3 has 16 amino acids. The CDR3 loop reads CASSQDHGASGNTIYF. The DNA for the CDR3 is TGTGCCAGCAGCCAAGATCACGGAGCCTCTGGAAACACCATATATTTT.

The genes are TRBV19 and TRBJ2-2; D is perhaps TRBD1 (5 bases). CDR1 and CDR2 from the germline V gene are LNHDA and SQIVND (reference sequence). The CDR3 is 15 amino acids. With 6 bases removed from V and 0 bases from J, the gap between germline ends came to 11 bases. CDR3 protein: CASSRTRANTGELFF. DNA for the CDR3: TGTGCCAGTAGCAGGACACGCGCGAACACCGGGGAGCTGTTTTTT.

This clone was seen only a few times. The J gene is TRBJ2-7, the V gene TRBV30; D is undetermined. Germline CDR1 and CDR2: GTSNPN and SVGIG (reference sequence). V lost 3 bases to trimming and J lost 2 bases, with 8 bases between them. The CDR3 extends over 12 amino acids. The CDR3 sequence: CAWSPSAYEQYF. CDR3 DNA sequence: TGTGCCTGGAGCCCCTCTGCCTACGAGCAGTACTTC.

A remark on this clone: Other DNA variants within this sample encode the same CDR3. The rearrangement uses TRBV19 and TRBJ1-2; 9 bases align to TRBD1. CDR1 LNHDA and CDR2 SQIVND come from the germline V gene (reference sequence). The CDR3 is 14 residues long. V shed 6 bases, J shed 4 bases, and the junction held 6 bases outside the gene matches. For the CDR3, the DNA is TGTGCCAGTAGGCCGGGACAGGGAACCTATGGCTACACCTTC. Translating gives CASRPGQGTYGYTF.

This clone was counted once. The chain has TRBV6-5 and TRBJ2-7; 10 bases match TRBD1. The CDR3 is 11 residues long. The germline gives CDR1 MNHEY, CDR2 SVGAGI. Germline trimming cut 4 bases from V and 13 bases from J; bases unmatched to any gene: 4. CDR3 residues: CASSSGQGVYF. The CDR3 DNA follows: TGTGCCAGCAGTTCAGGACAGGGGGTCTACTTC.

Here the CDR3 reads CASSPGLAGVGVYEQYF. CDR3 bases: TGTGCCAGCTCCCCGGGACTAGCGGGAGTAGGTGTCTACGAGCAGTACTTC. V gene TRBV18 combines with J gene TRBJ2-7, with 14 bases fitting TRBD2. The CDR3 is 17 residues long. The germline gives CDR1 KGHSH, CDR2 LQKENI. Losses at the gene ends were 6 bases for V and 3 bases for J; bases not matched to a gene: 10.

V is TRBV27 and J is TRBJ2-1, with 7 positions matching TRBD2. Losses at the gene ends were 2 bases for V and 4 bases for J; bases not matched to a gene: 8. CDR1 is MNHEY, CDR2 SMNVEV, per germline (reference sequence). The length of the CDR3 is 16 residues. CDR3 DNA sequence: TGTGCCAGCAGTTTAGAGGGCGGGAGAAGATACAATGAGCAGTTCTTC. Its protein product is CASSLEGGRRYNEQFF.